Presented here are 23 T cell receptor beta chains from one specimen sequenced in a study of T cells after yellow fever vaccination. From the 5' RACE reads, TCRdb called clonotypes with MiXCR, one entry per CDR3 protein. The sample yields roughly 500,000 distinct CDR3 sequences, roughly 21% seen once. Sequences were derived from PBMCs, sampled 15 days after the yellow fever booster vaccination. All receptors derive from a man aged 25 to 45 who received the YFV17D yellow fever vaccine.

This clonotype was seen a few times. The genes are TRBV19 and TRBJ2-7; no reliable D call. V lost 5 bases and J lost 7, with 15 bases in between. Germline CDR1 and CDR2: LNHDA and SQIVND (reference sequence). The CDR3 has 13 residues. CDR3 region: CASSSQDRREQYF. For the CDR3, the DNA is TGTGCCAGTAGTTCTCAGGACCGAAGGGAGCAGTACTTC. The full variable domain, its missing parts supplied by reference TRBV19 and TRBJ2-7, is DGGITQSPKYLFRKEGQNVTLSCEQNLNHDAMYWYRQDPGQGLRLIYYSQIVNDFQKGDIAEGYSVSREKKESFPLTVTSAQKNPTAFYLCASSSQDRREQYFGPGTRLTVT.

The CDR3 here is CASSLSRGNTIYF. The CDR3 region has the DNA TGTGCCAGCAGTTTATCTAGGGGCAACACCATATATTTT. The V and J genes are TRBV12-3 or TRBV12-4 and TRBJ1-3; weak D call: TRBD1 (5 bases). V gave up 2 bases and J gave up 7 bases, with 9 bases separating them. This CDR3 contains 13 residues.

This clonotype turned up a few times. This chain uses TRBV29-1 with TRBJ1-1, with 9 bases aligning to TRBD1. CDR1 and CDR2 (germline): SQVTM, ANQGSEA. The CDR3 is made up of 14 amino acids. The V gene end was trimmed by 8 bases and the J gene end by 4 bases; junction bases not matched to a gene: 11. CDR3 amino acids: CSSPGTGLSTEAFF. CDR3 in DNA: TGCAGCTCGCCCGGGACAGGGCTTAGCACTGAAGCTTTCTTT.

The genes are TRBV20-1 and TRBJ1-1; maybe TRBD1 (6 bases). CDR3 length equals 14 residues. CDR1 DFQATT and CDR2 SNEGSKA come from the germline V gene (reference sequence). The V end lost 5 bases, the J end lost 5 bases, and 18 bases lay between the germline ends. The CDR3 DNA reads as TGCAGTGCTCTGAACCGACTACAGGGAACTGAAGCTTTCTTT. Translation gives CSALNRLQGTEAFF.

The CDR3 loop reads CASRPTGRGELFF. CDR3 DNA: TGTGCCAGCAGGCCTACAGGGCGGGGGGAGCTGTTTTTT. The rearrangement uses TRBV28 and TRBJ2-2, with D possibly being TRBD1 (6 bases). Germline CDR1 and CDR2: MDHEN and SYDVKM. Deletions cut 6 bases from V and 8 bases from J, with 13 bases between. The CDR3 spans 13 residues.

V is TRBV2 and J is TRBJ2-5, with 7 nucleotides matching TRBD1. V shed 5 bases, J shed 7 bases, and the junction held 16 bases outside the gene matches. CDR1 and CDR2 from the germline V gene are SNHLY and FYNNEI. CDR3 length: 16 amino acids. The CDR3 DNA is TGTGCCAGCAGTTCTGATGCCGGGACAGCAGGGGGGACCCAGTACTTC. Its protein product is CASSSDAGTAGGTQYF.

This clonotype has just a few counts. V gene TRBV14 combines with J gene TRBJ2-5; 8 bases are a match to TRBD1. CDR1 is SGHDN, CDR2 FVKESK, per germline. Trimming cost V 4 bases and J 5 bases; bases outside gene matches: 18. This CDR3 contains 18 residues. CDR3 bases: TGTGCCAGCAGCCGCCTGGACAGGGTACGACGATTCGGGGAGACCCAGTACTTC. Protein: CASSRLDRVRRFGETQYF.

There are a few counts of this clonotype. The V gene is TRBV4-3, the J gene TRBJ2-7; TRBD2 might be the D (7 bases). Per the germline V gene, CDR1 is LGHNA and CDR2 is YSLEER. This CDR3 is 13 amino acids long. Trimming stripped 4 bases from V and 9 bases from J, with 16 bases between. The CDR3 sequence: CASSLGGGVWQYF. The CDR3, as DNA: TGCGCCAGCAGCCTTGGAGGGGGGGTTTGGCAGTACTTC.

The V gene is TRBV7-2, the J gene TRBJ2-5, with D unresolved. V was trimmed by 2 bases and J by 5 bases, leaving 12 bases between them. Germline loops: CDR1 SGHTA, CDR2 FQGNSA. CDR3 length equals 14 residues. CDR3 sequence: CASSLTVSTETQYF. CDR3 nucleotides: TGTGCCAGCAGCTTAACCGTTAGCACCGAGACCCAGTACTTC.

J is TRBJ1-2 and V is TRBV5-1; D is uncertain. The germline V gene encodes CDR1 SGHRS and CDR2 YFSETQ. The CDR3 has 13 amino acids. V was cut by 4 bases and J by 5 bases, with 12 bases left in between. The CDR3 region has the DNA TGCGCCAGCAGCCCCGCGGTAGATTATGGCTACACCTTC. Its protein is CASSPAVDYGYTF.

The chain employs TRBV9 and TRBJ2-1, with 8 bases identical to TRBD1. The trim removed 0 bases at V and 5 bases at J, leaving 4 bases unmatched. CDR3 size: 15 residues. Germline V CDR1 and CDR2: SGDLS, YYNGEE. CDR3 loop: CASSVEGQANNEQFF. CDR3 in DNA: TGTGCCAGCAGCGTAGAGGGACAGGCCAACAATGAGCAGTTCTTC.

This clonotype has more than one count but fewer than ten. The CDR3 loop is CASSLAGSPFF. CDR3 sequence (DNA): TGTGCCAGCAGCTTAGCGGGTAGCCCGTTCTTC. V gene TRBV7-8 combines with J gene TRBJ2-1, with no clear D. This CDR3 is 11 amino acids long. V lost 0 bases and J 15 bases, leaving 9 bases between the germline ends. Germline CDR1 reads SGHVS; CDR2 reads FQNEAQ.

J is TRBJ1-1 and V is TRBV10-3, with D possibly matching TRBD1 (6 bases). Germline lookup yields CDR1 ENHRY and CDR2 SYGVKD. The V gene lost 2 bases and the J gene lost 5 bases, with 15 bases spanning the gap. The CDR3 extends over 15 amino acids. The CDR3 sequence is CAISEPQQGITEAFF. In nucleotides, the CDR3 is TGTGCCATCAGTGAGCCTCAACAGGGTATAACTGAAGCTTTCTTT.

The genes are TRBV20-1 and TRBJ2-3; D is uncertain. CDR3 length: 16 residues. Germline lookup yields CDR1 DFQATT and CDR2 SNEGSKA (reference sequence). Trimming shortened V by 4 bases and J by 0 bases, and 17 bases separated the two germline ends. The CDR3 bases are TGCAGTGCTACTGGAAGCACATCCACGAGCACAGATACGCAGTATTTT. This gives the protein CSATGSTSTSTDTQYF.

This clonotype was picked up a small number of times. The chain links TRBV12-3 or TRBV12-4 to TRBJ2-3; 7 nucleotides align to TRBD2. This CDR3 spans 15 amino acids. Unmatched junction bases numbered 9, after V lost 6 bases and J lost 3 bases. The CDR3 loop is CASSPAGKVTDTQYF. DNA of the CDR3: TGTGCCAGCAGCCCAGCGGGAAAGGTAACAGATACGCAGTATTTT.

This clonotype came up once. The DNA of the CDR3 is TGTGCCAGCAGCGACGAAATGACCCAGTACTTC. Translation: CASSDEMTQYF. The rearrangement links TRBV12-3 or TRBV12-4 to TRBJ2-5; D uncertain. The CDR3 sequence is 11 residues long. V lost 6 bases, J lost 7 bases, and 9 bases lay in between.

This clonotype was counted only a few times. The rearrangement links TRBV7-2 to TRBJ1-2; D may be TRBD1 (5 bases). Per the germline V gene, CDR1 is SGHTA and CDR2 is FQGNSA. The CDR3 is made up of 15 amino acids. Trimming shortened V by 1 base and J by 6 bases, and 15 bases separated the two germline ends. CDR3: CASSLDPGRQNGYTF. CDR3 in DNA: TGTGCCAGCAGCTTAGATCCAGGAAGACAGAATGGCTACACCTTC.

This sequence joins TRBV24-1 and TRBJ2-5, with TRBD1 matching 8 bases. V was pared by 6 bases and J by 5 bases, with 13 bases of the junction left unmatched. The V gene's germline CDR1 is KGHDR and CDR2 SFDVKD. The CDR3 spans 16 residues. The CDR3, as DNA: TGTGCCACCAGTTCCGGACAGGGTTTTTTCGAGGAGACCCAGTACTTC. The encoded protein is CATSSGQGFFEETQYF.

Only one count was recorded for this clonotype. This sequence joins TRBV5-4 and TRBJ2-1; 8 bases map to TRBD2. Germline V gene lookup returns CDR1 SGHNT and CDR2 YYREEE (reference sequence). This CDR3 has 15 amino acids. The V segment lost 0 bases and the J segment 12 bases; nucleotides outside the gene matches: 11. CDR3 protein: CASSLETSVVPSQFF. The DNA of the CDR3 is TGTGCCAGCAGCTTGGAGACTAGCGTCGTCCCCTCGCAGTTCTTC.

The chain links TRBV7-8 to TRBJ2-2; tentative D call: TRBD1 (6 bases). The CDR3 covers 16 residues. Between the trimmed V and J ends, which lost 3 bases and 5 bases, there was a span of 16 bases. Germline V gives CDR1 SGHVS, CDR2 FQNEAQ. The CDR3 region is CASSLLDGQGTGELFF. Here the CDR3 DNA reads TGTGCCAGCAGCTTGCTCGATGGGCAGGGGACCGGGGAGCTGTTTTTT.

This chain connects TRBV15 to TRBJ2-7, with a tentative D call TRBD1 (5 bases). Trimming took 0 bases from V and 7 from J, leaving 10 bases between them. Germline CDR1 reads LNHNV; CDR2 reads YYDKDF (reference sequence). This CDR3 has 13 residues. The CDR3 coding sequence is TGTGCCACCAGCAGAGACAGGGTGGGAGAGCAGTACTTC. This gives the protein CATSRDRVGEQYF.

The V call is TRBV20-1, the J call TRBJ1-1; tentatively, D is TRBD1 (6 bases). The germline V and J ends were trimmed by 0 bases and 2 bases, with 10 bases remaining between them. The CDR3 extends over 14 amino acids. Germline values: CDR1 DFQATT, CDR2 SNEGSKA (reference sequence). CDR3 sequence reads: CSAREQGSNTEAFF. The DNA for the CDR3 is TGCAGTGCTAGAGAACAGGGAAGTAACACTGAAGCTTTCTTT.

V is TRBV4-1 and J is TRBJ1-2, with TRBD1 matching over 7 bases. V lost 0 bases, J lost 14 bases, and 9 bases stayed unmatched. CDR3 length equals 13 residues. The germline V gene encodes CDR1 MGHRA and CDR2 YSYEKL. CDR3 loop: CASSQDPWDRVTF. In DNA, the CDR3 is TGCGCCAGCAGCCAAGACCCCTGGGACAGAGTAACCTTC.